The 26 T cell receptor beta chains reported below all come from one sample, sequenced in a study of blood T cell repertoires in COVID-19. TCRdb keeps only in-frame clones here, not all; method: immunoSEQ multiplex PCR. The sample carries 250,000 to 300,000 clones, around 86% recorded once. The sequenced sample consisted of PBMCs or T cells enriched from blood (not recorded which). Receptor source: a woman in her forties who had recovered from COVID-19.

The table lists this clone with a count of one. This chain links TRBV6-5 with TRBJ2-1; D call uncertain. The V end lost 0 bases, the J end lost 2 bases, and 11 bases lay between the germline ends. The CDR3 is made up of 16 amino acids. Germline V CDR1 and CDR2: MNHEY, SVGAGI. The CDR3 loop is CASSYSKVLAYNEQFF. The CDR3 nucleotides are TGTGCCAGCAGTTACTCGAAAGTCCTAGCCTACAATGAGCAGTTCTTC.

The gene calls are TRBV27 and TRBJ1-2, with a possible D match to TRBD1 (5 bases). The germline V gene encodes CDR1 MNHEY and CDR2 SMNVEV (reference sequence). The CDR3 runs to 14 residues. V dropped 8 bases and J dropped 3 bases, with 16 bases sitting between them. CDR3 region: CASYSPGKDYGYTF. The CDR3 DNA follows: TGTGCCAGCTATTCTCCAGGGAAGGACTATGGCTACACCTTC.

The CDR3 spells CASSLAGVPYNEQFF. CDR3 DNA sequence: TGCGCCAGCAGTCTAGCGGGGGTACCATACAATGAGCAGTTCTTC. The V gene is TRBV5-1, the J gene TRBJ2-1, with TRBD2 matching 10 bases. The germline V gene encodes CDR1 SGHRS and CDR2 YFSETQ. Trimming removed 5 bases from V and 4 bases from J; junction bases left unmatched: 6. This CDR3 is 15 amino acids long.

A single count supports this clone. The chain links TRBV10-3 to TRBJ2-2; 9 nucleotides line up with TRBD1. Germline CDR1 reads ENHRY; CDR2 reads SYGVKD. This CDR3 is 13 amino acids long. This CDR3 is CAHRQGETGELFF. In DNA, the CDR3 is TGTGCTCACCGACAGGGGGAAACCGGGGAGCTGTTTTTT.

CDR3 sequence reads: CSVVADSGNTIYF. The CDR3 coding sequence is TGCAGCGTTGTCGCAGACTCTGGAAACACCATATATTTT. This chain uses TRBV29-1 with TRBJ1-3; D remains ambiguous. There are 13 residues in the CDR3. V gave up 4 bases and J gave up 0 bases, with 7 bases separating them. Germline lookup yields CDR1 SQVTM and CDR2 ANQGSEA.

This sequence joins TRBV24-1 and TRBJ2-1; D is ambiguous. CDR3 length equals 15 residues. CDR1 and CDR2 from the germline V gene are KGHDR and SFDVKD. The ends were cut back, 3 bases at V and 0 bases at J, with 8 bases in the middle. The CDR3: CATSDPGSSYNEQFF. CDR3 nucleotide sequence: TGTGCCACCAGTGATCCAGGCAGCTCCTACAATGAGCAGTTCTTC.

The chain employs TRBV25-1 and TRBJ1-2; the match to TRBD1 covers 7 bases. V dropped 6 bases and J dropped 3; count of bases not matched to a gene: 7. Germline CDR1 is MGHDK and CDR2 is SYGVNS. The CDR3 has 14 residues. This chain's CDR3 is CASRPKGQHYGYTF. In DNA form, the CDR3 reads TGTGCCAGCAGGCCCAAGGGACAGCACTATGGCTACACCTTC.

V is TRBV5-1 and J is TRBJ2-1; 8 bases line up with TRBD1. This CDR3 spans 12 amino acids. Germline CDR1 and CDR2: SGHRS and YFSETQ. V gave up 0 bases and J gave up 14 bases; unmatched junction bases: 4. CDR3 in DNA: TGCGCCAGCAGCTTGGAGTGGACAGGGAAGTTCTTC. Translated: CASSLEWTGKFF.

This clone showed up just a few times. Here the CDR3 DNA reads TGTGCCAGTAGTATTATAACGGCGGGGAGTTTTGGAGCTTTCTTT. It is translated as CASSIITAGSFGAFF. This chain joins TRBV19 and TRBJ1-1, with D hard to call. Germline V gene lookup returns CDR1 LNHDA and CDR2 SQIVND (reference sequence). The ends were cut back, 3 bases at V and 10 bases at J, with 21 bases in the middle. The CDR3 covers 15 residues.

The chain combines TRBV5-1 with TRBJ2-7, with TRBD1 matching over 7 bases. Trimming removed 0 bases from V and 6 bases from J; junction bases left unmatched: 12. The CDR3 is made up of 16 amino acids. Germline V gives CDR1 SGHRS, CDR2 YFSETQ. The CDR3 coding sequence is TGCGCCAGCAGCTTGGCAGAACTACGGACAGGCACCGAGCAGTACTTC. It encodes CASSLAELRTGTEQYF.

A few counts support this clone. The chain is built from TRBV27 and TRBJ1-1, with TRBD1 as a possible D gene (5 bases). Germline lookup yields CDR1 MNHEY and CDR2 SMNVEV (reference sequence). The CDR3 consists of 16 residues. The V and J ends lost 0 bases and 0 bases respectively, with 11 bases between them. The CDR3 coding sequence is TGTGCCAGCAGTTTATCTGTCAGGGTCATGAACACTGAAGCTTTCTTT. Translating gives CASSLSVRVMNTEAFF.

The chain links TRBV11-2 to TRBJ2-7; D is possibly TRBD2 (5 bases). The CDR3 extends over 15 amino acids. Germline V gene lookup returns CDR1 SGHAT and CDR2 FQNNGV. Trimming removed 0 bases from V and 6 bases from J, with 15 bases in between. CDR3: CASSLDGLLLGEQYF. The CDR3 nucleotides read TGTGCCAGCAGCTTAGACGGACTCCTCTTGGGCGAGCAGTACTTC.

This clone was detected once. CDR3 in DNA: TGTGCCAGCAGACGGGGACAGACAGAAACCGGGGAGCTGTTTTTT. Translated, it gives CASRRGQTETGELFF. This chain joins TRBV5-6 and TRBJ2-2; TRBD1 matches at 7 bases. The V gene's germline CDR1 is SGHDT and CDR2 YYEEEE. The CDR3 runs 15 residues. V shed 5 bases, J shed 5 bases, and the junction held 9 bases outside the gene matches.

With respect to this clone: The same CDR3 can be traced to other DNA sequences in this sample. DNA for the CDR3: TGTGCCAGCAGCTTAGTTGGAGGATACTACAATGAGCAGTTCTTC. Translation gives CASSLVGGYYNEQFF. V is TRBV7-2 and J is TRBJ2-1; possible D gene TRBD2, 5 bases. Germline loops: CDR1 SGHTA, CDR2 FQGNSA. There are 15 residues in the CDR3. V lost 1 base to trimming and J lost 3 bases, with 10 bases between them.

Here the CDR3 DNA reads TGTGCCAGCAGTTTATTTCGGGGGGGGATCATGAACACTGAAGCTTTCTTT. Translating gives CASSLFRGGIMNTEAFF. This chain connects TRBV27 to TRBJ1-1; TRBD1 is a possible D gene (5 bases). Germline lookup yields CDR1 MNHEY and CDR2 SMNVEV (reference sequence). Trimming pared 1 base from V and 0 bases from J, leaving 15 bases between. This CDR3 spans 17 amino acids.

The gene calls are TRBV5-1 and TRBJ1-6, with 8 bases that match TRBD1. With V trimmed by 3 bases and J by 14 bases, 22 bases remained unmatched. Germline lookup yields CDR1 SGHRS and CDR2 YFSETQ. CDR3 size: 18 residues. Here the CDR3 DNA reads TGCGCCAGCAGCTACCTAAAGACCCCAGGGGGCCGCGGGGTGTCCCTCCACTTT. Amino acid sequence: CASSYLKTPGGRGVSLHF.

J is TRBJ2-1 and V is TRBV6-8; 8 nucleotides match TRBD1. V trimming: 8 bases; J trimming: 4 bases; junction bases outside the gene matches: 4. The V gene's germline CDR1 is MNHGY and CDR2 SAAAGT. This CDR3 has 13 residues. CDR3 protein: CASPDRGYNEQFF. The CDR3 nucleotides are TGTGCCAGCCCTGACAGGGGATACAATGAGCAGTTCTTC.

This rearrangement joins TRBV7-3 to TRBJ2-2; TRBD2 matches 7 bases. This CDR3 spans 13 amino acids. V shed 5 bases and J 7 bases; nucleotides not matched to a gene: 4. Germline V CDR1 and CDR2: SGHTA, FQGTGA. This CDR3 reads CASSLQRGGELFF. In nucleotides, the CDR3 is TGTGCCAGCAGCCTACAGCGGGGCGGGGAGCTGTTTTTT.

V gene TRBV6-5 combines with J gene TRBJ2-7; TRBD2 matches 12 bases. Germline V gene lookup returns CDR1 MNHEY and CDR2 SVGAGI. There are 15 residues in the CDR3. V lost 6 bases and J lost 4; bases outside the gene matches: 7. The CDR3 region is CASRQPTSGRYEQYF. The DNA for the CDR3 is TGTGCCAGCAGGCAACCGACTAGCGGGAGATACGAGCAGTACTTC.

The V call is TRBV5-1, the J call TRBJ2-3, with 7 bases lining up with TRBD2. This CDR3 contains 15 residues. Germline V CDR1 and CDR2: SGHRS, YFSETQ. Trimming at V came to 4 bases and at J to 5 bases, leaving 10 bases not matched to a gene. As DNA, the CDR3 is TGCGCCAGCAGCCCAGCCTCTTCGGGAGGAGATACGCAGTATTTT. Residues: CASSPASSGGDTQYF. The whole variable domain, remainder taken from reference TRBV5-1 and TRBJ2-3, is KAGVTQTPRYLIKTRGQQVTLSCSPISGHRSVSWYQQTPGQGLQFLFEYFSETQRNKGNFPGRFSGRQFSNSRSEMNVSTLELGDSALYLCASSPASSGGDTQYFGPGTRLTVL.

The count of this clone is one. V gene TRBV29-1 combines with J gene TRBJ2-6; tentative D call: TRBD1 (6 bases). V lost 5 bases to trimming and J lost 8 bases, with 13 bases between them. Germline V CDR1 and CDR2: SQVTM, ANQGSEA. The CDR3 spans 13 residues. CDR3 in DNA: TGCAGCGTTCAACCAGGGGAAACCAACGTCCTGACTTTC. This translates into CSVQPGETNVLTF.

This clone was counted only a few times. V usage is TRBV5-1 and J usage is TRBJ1-2, with 7 bases identical to TRBD1. Germline CDR1 and CDR2: SGHRS and YFSETQ. The V segment lost 4 bases and the J segment 3 bases; nucleotides outside the gene matches: 6. The CDR3 length is 14 residues. CDR3 coding DNA: TGCGCCAGCAGCCCAACCGGGACAGACTATGGCTACACCTTC. This codes for CASSPTGTDYGYTF.

This clone was seen more than once but under ten times. The chain couples TRBV27 to TRBJ1-1, with TRBD1 as a possible D gene (6 bases). The CDR3 totals 12 residues. Germline V gene sequence: CDR1 MNHEY, CDR2 SMNVEV (reference sequence). V shed 7 bases and J shed 5 bases, with 11 bases lying between them. The CDR3 DNA reads as TGTGCCAGCACCAACAGGGTTACTGAAGCTTTCTTT. Translating it yields CASTNRVTEAFF.

The genes are TRBV7-8 and TRBJ2-1; D uncertain. The CDR3 covers 16 residues. V lost 2 bases and J 9 bases, leaving 20 bases between the germline ends. Germline CDR1 reads SGHVS; CDR2 reads FQNEAQ. CDR3 bases: TGTGCCAGCAGCTTAAACGGTAGTCCCTCGTCGGGTGAGCAGTTCTTC. Translated, it gives CASSLNGSPSSGEQFF.

This chain links TRBV6-2 or TRBV6-3 with TRBJ1-2, with 7 positions matching TRBD1. The V gene's germline CDR1 is MNHEY and CDR2 SVGEGT. The CDR3 loop spans 13 amino acids. The trim removed 5 bases at V and 4 bases at J, leaving 4 bases unmatched. The DNA of the CDR3 is TGTGCCAGCAGTACGACAGGGATCTATGGCTACACCTTC. Its translation is CASSTTGIYGYTF.

In DNA form, the CDR3 reads TGCGCCAGCAGCGACGGACAGGGAGGGGGTGAAAAACTGTTTTTT. It codes for CASSDGQGGGEKLFF. The rearrangement uses TRBV5-1 and TRBJ1-4; 8 bases agree with TRBD1. This CDR3 is built from 15 residues. Unmatched junction bases numbered 9, after V lost 4 bases and J lost 7 bases. Per the germline V gene, CDR1 is SGHRS and CDR2 is YFSETQ.